This record concerns one T cell receptor beta chain sequence. J lost 7 bases, V lost 9 bases, and 11 bases had no gene match. From germline, CDR1 is LNHDA and CDR2 SQIVND (reference sequence). The CDR3 extends over 14 amino acids. Seattle enrolled patients during active infection and tracked them longitudinally. These data are taken from a study of blood T cell repertoires in COVID-19. At the level of the study: Acute and convalescent COVID-19 specimens originated in the United States, Italy and Spain. PBMCs, B-cell-depleted T cells, or T cells were the source of the cDNA or gDNA that made up the material.

Under the authors' procedure: It was from reference gene primer amplification that nucleated cell counts were estimated. The repertoire was sequenced with immunoSEQ multiplex PCR; TCRdb's copy has only in-frame clones and lacks some. The V and J calls and clone size come from that table; D and trimming were worked out from the DNA. The table shows 150,000 to 200,000 clones, with around 82% occurring only once. The V call is TRBV19, the J call TRBJ1-5; 8 positions match TRBD1. The source of this sequence is a woman in her forties with COVID-19, enrolled during active disease. Sample: peripheral blood. The CDR3 sequence: CASTAGGLGQPQHF. The CDR3 coding sequence is TGTGCCAGCACCGCAGGGGGCCTTGGGCAGCCCCAGCATTTT.